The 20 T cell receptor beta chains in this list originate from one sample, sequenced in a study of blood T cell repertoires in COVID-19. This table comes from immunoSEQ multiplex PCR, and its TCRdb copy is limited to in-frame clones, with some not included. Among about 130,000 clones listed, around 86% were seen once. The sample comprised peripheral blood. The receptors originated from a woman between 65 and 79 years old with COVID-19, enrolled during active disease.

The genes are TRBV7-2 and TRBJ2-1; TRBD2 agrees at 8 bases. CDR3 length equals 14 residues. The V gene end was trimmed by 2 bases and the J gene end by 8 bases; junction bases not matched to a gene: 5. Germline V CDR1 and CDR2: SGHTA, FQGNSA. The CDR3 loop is CASSLYGGAHEQFF. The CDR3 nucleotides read TGTGCCAGCAGCTTATACGGGGGGGCCCATGAGCAGTTCTTC.

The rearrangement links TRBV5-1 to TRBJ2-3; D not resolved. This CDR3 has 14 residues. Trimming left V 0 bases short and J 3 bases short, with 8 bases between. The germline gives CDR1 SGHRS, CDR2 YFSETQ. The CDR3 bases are TGCGCCAGCAGCTTGGCGTCCGGGACAGATACGCAGTATTTT. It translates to CASSLASGTDTQYF.

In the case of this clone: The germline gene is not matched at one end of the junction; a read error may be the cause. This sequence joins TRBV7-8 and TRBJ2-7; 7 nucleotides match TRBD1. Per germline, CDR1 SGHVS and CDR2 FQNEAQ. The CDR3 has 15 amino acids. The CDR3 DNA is TGTGCCAGCAGTTTAGGGGGCAGGGGAAACTACGAGCAGTACTTC. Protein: CASSLGGRGNYEQYF. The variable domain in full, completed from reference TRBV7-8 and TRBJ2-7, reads GAGVSQSPRYKVAKRGQDVALRCDPISGHVSLFWYQQALGQGPEFLTYFQNEAQLDKSGLPSDRFFAERPEGSVSTLKIQRTQQEDSAVYLCASSLGGRGNYEQYFGPGTRLTVT.

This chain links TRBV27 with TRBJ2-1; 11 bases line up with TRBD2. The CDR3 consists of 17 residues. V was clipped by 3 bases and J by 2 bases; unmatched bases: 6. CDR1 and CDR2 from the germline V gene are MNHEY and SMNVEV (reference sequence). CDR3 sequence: CASSLRGLADTYNEQFF. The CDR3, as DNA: TGTGCCAGCAGTTTGAGGGGACTAGCGGATACCTACAATGAGCAGTTCTTC.

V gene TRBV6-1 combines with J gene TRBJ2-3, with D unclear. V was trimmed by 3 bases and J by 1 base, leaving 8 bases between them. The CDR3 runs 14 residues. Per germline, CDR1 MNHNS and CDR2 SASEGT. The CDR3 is CASSDVGRTDTQYF. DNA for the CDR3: TGTGCCAGCAGTGACGTGGGCCGCACAGATACGCAGTATTTT.

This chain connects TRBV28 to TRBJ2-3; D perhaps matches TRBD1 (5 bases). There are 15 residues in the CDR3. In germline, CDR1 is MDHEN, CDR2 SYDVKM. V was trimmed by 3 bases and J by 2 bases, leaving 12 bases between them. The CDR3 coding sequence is TGTGCCAGCAGTTTTGGTGAGGACAACACAGATACGCAGTATTTT. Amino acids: CASSFGEDNTDTQYF.

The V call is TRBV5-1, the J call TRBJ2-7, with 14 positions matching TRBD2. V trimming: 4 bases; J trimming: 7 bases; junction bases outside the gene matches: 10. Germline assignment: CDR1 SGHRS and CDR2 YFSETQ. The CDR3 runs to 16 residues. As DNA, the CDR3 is TGCGCCAGCAGCCCGACTAGCGGGGGGGCCGCGCGAGAGCAGTACTTC. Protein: CASSPTSGGAAREQYF.

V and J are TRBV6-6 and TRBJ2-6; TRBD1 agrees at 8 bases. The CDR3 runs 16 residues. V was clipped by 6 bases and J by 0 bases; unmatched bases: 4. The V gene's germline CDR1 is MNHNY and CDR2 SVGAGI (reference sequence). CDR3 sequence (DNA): TGTGCCAGCAGGCACAGGGGGAACTCTGGGGCCAACGTCCTGACTTTC. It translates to CASRHRGNSGANVLTF.

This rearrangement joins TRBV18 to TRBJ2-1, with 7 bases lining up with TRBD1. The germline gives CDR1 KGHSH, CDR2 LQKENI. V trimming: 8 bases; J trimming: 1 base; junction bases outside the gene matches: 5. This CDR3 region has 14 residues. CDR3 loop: CASGQQGSYNEQFF. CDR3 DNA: TGTGCCAGCGGTCAACAGGGGTCCTACAATGAGCAGTTCTTC.

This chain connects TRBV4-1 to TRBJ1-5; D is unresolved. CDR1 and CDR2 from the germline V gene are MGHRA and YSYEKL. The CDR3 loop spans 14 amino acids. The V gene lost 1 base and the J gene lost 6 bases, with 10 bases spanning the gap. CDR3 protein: CASSQGGFPQPQHF. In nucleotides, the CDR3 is TGCGCCAGCAGCCAAGGAGGTTTTCCTCAGCCCCAGCATTTT.

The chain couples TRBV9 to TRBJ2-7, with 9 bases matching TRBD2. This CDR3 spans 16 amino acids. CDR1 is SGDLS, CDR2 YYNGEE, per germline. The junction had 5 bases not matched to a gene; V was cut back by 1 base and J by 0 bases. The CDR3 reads CASSVSAGGPSYEQYF. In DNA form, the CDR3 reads TGTGCCAGCAGCGTATCGGCGGGGGGGCCCTCCTACGAGCAGTACTTC.

The CDR3 DNA reads as TGTGCCAGCAGCCAACAGAAGAACACTGAAGCTTTCTTT. This gives the protein CASSQQKNTEAFF. The rearrangement uses TRBV14 and TRBJ1-1; the D is unclear. V was trimmed by 2 bases and J by 1 base, leaving 5 bases between them. Germline V lookup: CDR1 SGHDN, CDR2 FVKESK. The CDR3 is 13 residues long.

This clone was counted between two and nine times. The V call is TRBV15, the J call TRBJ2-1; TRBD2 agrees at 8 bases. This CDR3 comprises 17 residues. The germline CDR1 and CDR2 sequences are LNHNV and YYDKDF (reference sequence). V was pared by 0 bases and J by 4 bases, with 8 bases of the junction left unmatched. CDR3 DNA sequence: TGTGCCACCAGCAGAGAAAGGAGCGGGGGAGCGTACAATGAGCAGTTCTTC. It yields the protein CATSRERSGGAYNEQFF.

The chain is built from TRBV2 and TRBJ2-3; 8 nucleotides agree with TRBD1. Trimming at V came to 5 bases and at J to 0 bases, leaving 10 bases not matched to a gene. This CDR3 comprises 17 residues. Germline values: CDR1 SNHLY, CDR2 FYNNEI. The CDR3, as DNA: TGTGCCAGCAGTTCGCTAGGACAGGGCATGAGCACAGATACGCAGTATTTT. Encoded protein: CASSSLGQGMSTDTQYF.

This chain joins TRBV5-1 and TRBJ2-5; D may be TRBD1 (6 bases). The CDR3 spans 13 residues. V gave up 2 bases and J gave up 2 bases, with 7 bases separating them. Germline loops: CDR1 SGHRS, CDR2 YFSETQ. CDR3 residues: CASSLGGQETQYF. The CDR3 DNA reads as TGCGCCAGCAGCTTAGGGGGTCAAGAGACCCAGTACTTC.

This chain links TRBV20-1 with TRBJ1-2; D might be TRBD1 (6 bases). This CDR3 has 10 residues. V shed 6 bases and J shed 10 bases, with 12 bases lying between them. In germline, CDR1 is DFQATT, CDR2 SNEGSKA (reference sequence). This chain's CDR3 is CSARDIDYTF. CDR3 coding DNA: TGCAGTGCGAGGGACATCGACTACACCTTC.

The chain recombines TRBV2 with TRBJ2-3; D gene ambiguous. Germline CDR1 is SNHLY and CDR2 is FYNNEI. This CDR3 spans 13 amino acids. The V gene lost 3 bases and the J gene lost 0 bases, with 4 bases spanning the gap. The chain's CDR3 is CASSDRSTDTQYF. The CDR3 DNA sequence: TGTGCCAGCAGTGACAGAAGCACAGATACGCAGTATTTT.

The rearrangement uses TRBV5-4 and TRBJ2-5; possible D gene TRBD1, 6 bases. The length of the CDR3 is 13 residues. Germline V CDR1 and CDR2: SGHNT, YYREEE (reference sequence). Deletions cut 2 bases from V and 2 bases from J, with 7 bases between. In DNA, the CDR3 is TGTGCCAGCAGCTTCGGACAGCAAGAGACCCAGTACTTC. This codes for CASSFGQQETQYF.

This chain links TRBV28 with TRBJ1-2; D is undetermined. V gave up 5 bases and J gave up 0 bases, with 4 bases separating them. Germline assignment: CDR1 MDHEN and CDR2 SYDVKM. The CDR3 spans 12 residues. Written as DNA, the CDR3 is TGTGCCAGCAGTCAGACTAACTATGGCTACACCTTC. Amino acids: CASSQTNYGYTF.

The CDR3 spells CASSSSKGQTYEQYF. CDR3 DNA: TGTGCCAGCAGCAGCTCTAAGGGACAAACCTACGAGCAGTACTTC. The gene calls are TRBV5-5 and TRBJ2-7, with TRBD1 as a possible D gene (6 bases). This CDR3 has 15 amino acids. The V end was cut by 4 bases, the J end by 2 bases, with 16 bases between. CDR1 SGHKS and CDR2 YYEKEE come from the germline V gene (reference sequence).